This section outlines one TCR beta chain sequence together with its context. Original processing notes: Amplification of reference gene primers was used by the study to estimate nucleated cell counts. Profiling relied on immunoSEQ multiplex PCR, and the TCRdb table lists in-frame clones only, not all of them. V, J and clone size reflect that table, while D and trimming were determined from the DNA. The sample yields just over 250,000 clones, about 88% seen once. This entry is derived from a study of blood T cell repertoires in COVID-19. Germline values: CDR1 LNHDA, CDR2 SQIVND (reference sequence). CDR3 length: 14 amino acids. V lost 10 bases, J lost 4 bases, and 6 bases stayed unmatched.

Sequencing was carried out using peripheral blood. The TCR originated in a man between 60 and 75 years old who had recovered from COVID-19. This sequence joins TRBV19 and TRBJ2-6; 8 positions agree with TRBD1. The CDR3 nucleotides read TGTGCCACTTGGACAGGGTCAGGGGCCAACGTCCTGACTTTC. Protein: CATWTGSGANVLTF. The complete variable domain, with remaining parts taken from reference TRBV19 and TRBJ2-6, reads DGGITQSPKYLFRKEGQNVTLSCEQNLNHDAMYWYRQDPGQGLRLIYYSQIVNDFQKGDIAEGYSVSREKKESFPLTVTSAQKNPTAFYLCATWTGSGANVLTFGAGSRLTVL.